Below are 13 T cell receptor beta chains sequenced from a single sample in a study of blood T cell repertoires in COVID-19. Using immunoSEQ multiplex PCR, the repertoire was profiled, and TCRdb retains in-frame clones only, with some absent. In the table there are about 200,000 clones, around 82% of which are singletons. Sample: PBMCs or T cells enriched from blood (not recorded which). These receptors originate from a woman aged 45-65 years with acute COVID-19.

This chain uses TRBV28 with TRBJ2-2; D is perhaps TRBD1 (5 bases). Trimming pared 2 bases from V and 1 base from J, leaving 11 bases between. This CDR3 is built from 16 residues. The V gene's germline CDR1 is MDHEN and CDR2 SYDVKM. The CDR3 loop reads CASSLVQERNTGELFF. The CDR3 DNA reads TGTGCCAGCAGTTTAGTACAGGAAAGGAACACCGGGGAGCTGTTTTTT.

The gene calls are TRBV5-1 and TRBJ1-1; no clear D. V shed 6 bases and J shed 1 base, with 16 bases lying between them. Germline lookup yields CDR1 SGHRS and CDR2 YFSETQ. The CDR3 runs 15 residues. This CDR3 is CASTSSFTANTEAFF. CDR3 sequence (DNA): TGCGCCAGCACCTCCTCGTTCACAGCGAACACTGAAGCTTTCTTT.

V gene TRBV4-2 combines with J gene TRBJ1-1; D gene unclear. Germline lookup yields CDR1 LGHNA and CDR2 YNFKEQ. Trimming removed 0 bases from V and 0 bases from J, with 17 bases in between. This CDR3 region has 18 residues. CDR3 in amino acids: CASSQDLYSGDMNTEAFF. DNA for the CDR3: TGTGCCAGCAGCCAAGATTTATACTCGGGAGACATGAACACTGAAGCTTTCTTT.

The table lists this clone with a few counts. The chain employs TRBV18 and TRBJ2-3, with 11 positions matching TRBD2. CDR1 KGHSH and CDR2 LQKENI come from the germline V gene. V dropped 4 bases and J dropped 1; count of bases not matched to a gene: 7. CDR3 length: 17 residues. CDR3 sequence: CASSLLTSGEGTDTQYF. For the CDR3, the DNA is TGTGCCAGCTCACTATTGACTAGCGGGGAGGGCACAGATACGCAGTATTTT.

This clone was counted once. This CDR3 reads CACAPRALEPLHF. The DNA of the CDR3 is TGTGCCTGCGCCCCGCGGGCACTGGAACCCCTCCACTTT. V usage is TRBV30 and J usage is TRBJ1-6; D gene uncertain. Germline CDR1 reads GTSNPN; CDR2 reads SVGIG (reference sequence). V was cut by 6 bases and J by 12 bases, with 18 bases left in between. The CDR3 is made up of 13 amino acids.

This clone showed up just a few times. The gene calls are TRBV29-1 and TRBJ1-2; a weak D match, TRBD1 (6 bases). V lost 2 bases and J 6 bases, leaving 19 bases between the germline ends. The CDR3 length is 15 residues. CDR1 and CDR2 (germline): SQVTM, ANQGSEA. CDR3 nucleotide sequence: TGCAGCGTTGAAACCTTTTCCCAGGGGCGGAATGGCTACACCTTC. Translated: CSVETFSQGRNGYTF.

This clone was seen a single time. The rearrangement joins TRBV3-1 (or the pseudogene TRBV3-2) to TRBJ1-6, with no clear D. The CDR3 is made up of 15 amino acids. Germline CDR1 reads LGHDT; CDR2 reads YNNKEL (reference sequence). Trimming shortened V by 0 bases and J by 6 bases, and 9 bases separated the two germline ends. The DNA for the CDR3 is TGTGCCAGCAGCCAAGATCCGGGTACTAATTCACCCCTCCACTTT. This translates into CASSQDPGTNSPLHF.

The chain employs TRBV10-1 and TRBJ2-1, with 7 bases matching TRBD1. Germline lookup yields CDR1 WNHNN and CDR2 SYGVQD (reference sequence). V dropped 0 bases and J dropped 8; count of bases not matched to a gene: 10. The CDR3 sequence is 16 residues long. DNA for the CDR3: TGCGCCAGCAGTGAGTCTCAAAGACAGGGTGTGGATGAGCAGTTCTTC. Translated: CASSESQRQGVDEQFF.

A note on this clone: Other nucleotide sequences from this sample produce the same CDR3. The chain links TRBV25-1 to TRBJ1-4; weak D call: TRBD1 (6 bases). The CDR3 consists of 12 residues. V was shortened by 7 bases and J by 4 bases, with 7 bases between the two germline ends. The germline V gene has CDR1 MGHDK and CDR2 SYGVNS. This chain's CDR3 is CASTRGNEKLFF. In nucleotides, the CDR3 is TGTGCCAGCACCAGGGGTAATGAAAAACTGTTTTTT.

The CDR3 sequence: CASSLGQINEKLFF. The CDR3 region has the DNA TGTGCCAGCAGCTTAGGACAGATTAATGAAAAACTGTTTTTT. The chain recombines TRBV9 with TRBJ1-4; D may be TRBD1 (6 bases). Germline V lookup: CDR1 SGDLS, CDR2 YYNGEE. CDR3 length: 14 residues. V lost 4 bases, J lost 4 bases, and 11 bases lay in between.

The CDR3 sequence: CASSGDDRGPRDTQYF. The CDR3 DNA is TGTGCCAGCAGTGGGGACGACAGGGGGCCGAGAGATACGCAGTATTTT. This chain connects TRBV28 to TRBJ2-3; 10 nucleotides match TRBD1. J gave up 5 bases and V 5 bases, and 10 bases lay outside the gene matches. CDR1 is MDHEN and CDR2 is SYDVKM in the germline V gene. The CDR3 spans 16 residues. The full variable domain, with the rest looked up from reference TRBV28 and TRBJ2-3, is DVKVTQSSRYLVKRTGEKVFLECVQDMDHENMFWYRQDPGLGLRLIYFSYDVKMKEKGDIPEGYSVSREKKERFSLILESASTNQTSMYLCASSGDDRGPRDTQYFGPGTRLTVL.

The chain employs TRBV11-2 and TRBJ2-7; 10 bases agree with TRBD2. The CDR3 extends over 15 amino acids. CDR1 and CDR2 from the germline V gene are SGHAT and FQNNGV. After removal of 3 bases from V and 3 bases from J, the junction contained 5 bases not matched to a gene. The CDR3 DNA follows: TGTGCCAGCAGCTTTAGCGGGGGGAATTTCTACGAGCAGTACGTC. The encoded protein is CASSFSGGNFYEQYV.

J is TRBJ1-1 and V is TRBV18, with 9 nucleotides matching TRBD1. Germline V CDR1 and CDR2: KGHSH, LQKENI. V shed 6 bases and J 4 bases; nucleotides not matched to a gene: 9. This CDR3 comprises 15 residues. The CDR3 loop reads CASSPAGQGVTEAFF. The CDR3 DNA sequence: TGTGCCAGCTCTCCCGCGGGACAGGGAGTCACTGAAGCTTTCTTT. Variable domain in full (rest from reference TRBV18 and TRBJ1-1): NAGVMQNPRHLVRRRGQEARLRCSPMKGHSHVYWYRQLPEEGLKFMVYLQKENIIDESGMPKERFSAEFPKEGPSILRIQQVVRGDSAAYFCASSPAGQGVTEAFFGQGTRLTVV.